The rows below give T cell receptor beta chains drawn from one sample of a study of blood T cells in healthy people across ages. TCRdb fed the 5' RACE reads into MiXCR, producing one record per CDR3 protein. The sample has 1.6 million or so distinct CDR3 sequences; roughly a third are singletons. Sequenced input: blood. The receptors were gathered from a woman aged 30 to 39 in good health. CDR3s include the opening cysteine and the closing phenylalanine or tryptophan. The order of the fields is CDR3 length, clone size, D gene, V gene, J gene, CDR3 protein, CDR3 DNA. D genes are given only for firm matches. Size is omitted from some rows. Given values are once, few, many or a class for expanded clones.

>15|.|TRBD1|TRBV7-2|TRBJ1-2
CASRHDRGLSYGYTF
TGTGCCAGCAGGCACGACAGGGGGCTGAGCTATGGCTACACCTTC
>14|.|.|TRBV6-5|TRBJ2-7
CASGGGLGVYEQYF
TGTGCCAGCGGAGGGGGCTTAGGGGTCTACGAGCAGTACTTC
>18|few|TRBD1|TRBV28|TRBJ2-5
CASSLTWIRGPRRETQYF
TGTGCCAGCAGTTTAACGTGGATAAGGGGGCCGCGCCGAGAGACCCAGTACTTC
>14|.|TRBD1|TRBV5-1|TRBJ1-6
CASSLEGQNSPLHF
TGCGCCAGCAGCTTGGAGGGACAGAATTCACCCCTCCACTTT
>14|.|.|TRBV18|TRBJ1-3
CASSPSGAGNTRYF
TGTGCCAGCTCACCCTCGGGGGCTGGAAACACCAGATATTTT
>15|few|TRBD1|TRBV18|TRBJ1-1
CASSPQDRGLSEAFF
TGTGCCAGCTCACCACAGGACAGGGGGCTTAGTGAAGCTTTCTTT
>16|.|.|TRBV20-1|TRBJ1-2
CSARDLAQGNWYGYTF
TGCAGTGCTAGAGATCTCGCTCAGGGGAATTGGTATGGCTACACCTTC
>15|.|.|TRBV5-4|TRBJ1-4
CASSETGHNNEKLFF
TGTGCCAGCAGCGAAACGGGACACAATAATGAGAAACTGTTTTTT
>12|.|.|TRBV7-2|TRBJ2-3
CASSSWGNTQYF
TGTGCCAGCAGCTCATGGGGTAATACGCAGTATTTT
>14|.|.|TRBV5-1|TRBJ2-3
CASSPGPAPDTQYF
TGCGCCAGCAGCCCAGGGCCAGCACCGGATACGCAGTATTTT
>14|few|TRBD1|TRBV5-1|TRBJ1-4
CASSQGQGSEKLFF
TGCGCCAGCAGCCAGGGACAGGGAAGCGAAAAACTGTTTTTT
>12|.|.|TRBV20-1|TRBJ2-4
CSAPSEVNIQYF
TGCAGTGCTCCCTCGGAAGTCAACATTCAGTACTTC
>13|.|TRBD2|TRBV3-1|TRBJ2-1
CASSLAGWDEQFF
TGTGCCAGCAGCCTAGCGGGATGGGATGAGCAGTTCTTC
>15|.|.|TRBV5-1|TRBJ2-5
CASSVFKPGAETQYF
TGCGCCAGCAGCGTTTTCAAACCGGGGGCCGAGACCCAGTACTTC
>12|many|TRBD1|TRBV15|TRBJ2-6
CATSIQGLVLTF
TGTGCCACCAGCATACAGGGGTTGGTCCTGACTTTC
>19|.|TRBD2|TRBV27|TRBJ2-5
CASSRRTSGTTKYQETQYF
TGTGCCAGCAGTAGAAGGACTAGCGGGACGACAAAGTACCAAGAGACCCAGTACTTC
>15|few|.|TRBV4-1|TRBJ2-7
CASSQGSKSDTEQYF
TGCGCCAGCAGCCAAGGGAGTAAGTCGGATACGGAGCAGTACTTC
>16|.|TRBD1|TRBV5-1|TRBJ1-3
CASSAGTGNSGNTIYF
TGCGCCAGCAGCGCCGGGACAGGGAACTCTGGAAACACCATATATTTT
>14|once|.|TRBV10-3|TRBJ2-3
CAIRGWTSTDTQYF
TGTGCCATCAGGGGGTGGACTAGCACAGATACGCAGTATTTT
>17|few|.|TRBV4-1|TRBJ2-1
CASSQEDRRESYNEQFF
TGCGCCAGCAGCCAAGAGGACCGTCGAGAGTCCTACAATGAGCAGTTCTTC
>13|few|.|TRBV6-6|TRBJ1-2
CASSPREGGGYTF
TGTGCCAGCAGTCCCCGGGAGGGGGGTGGCTACACCTTC
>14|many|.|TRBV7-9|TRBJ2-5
CASSLSLTGETQYF
TGTGCCAGCAGCTTAAGTTTGACGGGCGAGACCCAGTACTTC
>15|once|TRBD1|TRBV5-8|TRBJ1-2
CASSTDQSGGAGYTF
TGTGCCAGCAGCACCGACCAGTCAGGGGGCGCGGGCTACACCTTC
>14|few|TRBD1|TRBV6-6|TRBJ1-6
CASRSKGQDSPLHF
TGTGCCAGCAGAAGTAAAGGACAGGATTCACCCCTCCACTTT
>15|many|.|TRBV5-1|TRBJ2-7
CASSFPPGRPYEQYF
TGCGCCAGCAGCTTTCCGCCGGGACGGCCCTACGAGCAGTACTTC
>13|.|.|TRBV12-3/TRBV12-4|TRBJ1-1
CASSFGPLTEAFF
TGTGCCAGCAGTTTTGGTCCACTCACGGAAGCTTTCTTT
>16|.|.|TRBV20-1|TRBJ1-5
CSARGPDSRMSQPQHF
TGCAGTGCAAGAGGACCGGACAGCCGAATGAGTCAGCCCCAGCATTTT
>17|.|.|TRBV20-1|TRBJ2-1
CSARDLLPGSSYNEQFF
TGCAGTGCTAGAGATCTTTTGCCTGGAAGCTCCTACAATGAGCAGTTCTTC
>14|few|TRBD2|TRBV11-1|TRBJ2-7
CASSITSGAYEQYF
TGTGCCAGCAGTATAACTAGCGGGGCCTACGAGCAGTACTTC
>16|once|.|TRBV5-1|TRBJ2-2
CASSWGASGNTGELFF
TGCGCCAGCAGTTGGGGGGCTAGCGGCAACACCGGGGAGCTGTTTTTT
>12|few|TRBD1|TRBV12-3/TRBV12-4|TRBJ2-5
CASSGGAGTQYF
TGTGCCAGTTCAGGGGGCGCGGGGACCCAGTACTTC
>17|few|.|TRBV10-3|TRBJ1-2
CAISDLPGRTVNYGYTF
TGTGCCATCAGTGATCTCCCAGGTAGGACGGTCAACTATGGCTACACCTTC